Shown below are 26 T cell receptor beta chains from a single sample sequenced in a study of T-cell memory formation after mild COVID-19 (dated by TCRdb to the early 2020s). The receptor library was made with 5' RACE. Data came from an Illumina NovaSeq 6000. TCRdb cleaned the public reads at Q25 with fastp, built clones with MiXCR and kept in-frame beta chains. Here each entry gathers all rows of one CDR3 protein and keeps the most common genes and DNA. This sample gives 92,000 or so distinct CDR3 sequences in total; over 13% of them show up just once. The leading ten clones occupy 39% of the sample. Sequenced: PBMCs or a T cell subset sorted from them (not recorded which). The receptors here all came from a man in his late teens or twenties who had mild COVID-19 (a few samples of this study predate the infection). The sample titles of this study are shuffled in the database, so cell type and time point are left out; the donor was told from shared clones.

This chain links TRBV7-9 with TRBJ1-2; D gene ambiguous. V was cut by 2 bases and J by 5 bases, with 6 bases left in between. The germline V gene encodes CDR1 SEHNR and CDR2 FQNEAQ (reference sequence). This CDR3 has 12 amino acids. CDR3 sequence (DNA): TGTGCCAGCAGCTTACAGGAGTATGGCTACACCTTC. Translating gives CASSLQEYGYTF.

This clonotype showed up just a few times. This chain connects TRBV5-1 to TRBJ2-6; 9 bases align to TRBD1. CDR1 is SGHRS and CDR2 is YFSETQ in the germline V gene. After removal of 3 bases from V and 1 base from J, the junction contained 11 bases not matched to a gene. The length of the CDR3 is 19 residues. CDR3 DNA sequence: TGCGCCAGCAGCTCCATCTACCGGGACAGGGTGTCTGGGGCCAACGTCCTGACTTTC. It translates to CASSSIYRDRVSGANVLTF.

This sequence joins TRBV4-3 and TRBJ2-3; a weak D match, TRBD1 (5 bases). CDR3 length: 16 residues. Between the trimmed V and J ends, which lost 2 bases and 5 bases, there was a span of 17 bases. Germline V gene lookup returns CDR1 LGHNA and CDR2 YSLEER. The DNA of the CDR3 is TGCGCCAGCAGCCAATATCGAACCCAAAGGGGAGATACGCAGTATTTT. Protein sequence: CASSQYRTQRGDTQYF.

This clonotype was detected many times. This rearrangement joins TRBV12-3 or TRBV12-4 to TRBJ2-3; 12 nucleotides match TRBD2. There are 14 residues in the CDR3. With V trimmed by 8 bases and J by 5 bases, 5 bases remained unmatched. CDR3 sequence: CASRTSGVEDTQYF. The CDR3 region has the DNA TGTGCCAGCCGGACTAGCGGGGTGGAAGATACGCAGTATTTT.

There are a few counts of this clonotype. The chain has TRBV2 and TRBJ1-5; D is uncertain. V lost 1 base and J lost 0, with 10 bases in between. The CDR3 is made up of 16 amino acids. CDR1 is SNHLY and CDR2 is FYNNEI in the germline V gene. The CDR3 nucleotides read TGTGCCAGCAGTGAAGGGCAAGGTCCTAGCAATCAGCCCCAGCATTTT. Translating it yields CASSEGQGPSNQPQHF.

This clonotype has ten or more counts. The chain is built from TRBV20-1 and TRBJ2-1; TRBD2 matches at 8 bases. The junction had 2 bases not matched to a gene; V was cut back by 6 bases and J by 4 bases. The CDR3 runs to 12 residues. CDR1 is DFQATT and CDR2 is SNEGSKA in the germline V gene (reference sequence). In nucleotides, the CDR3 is TGCAGTGCGGCGGGGGGTTACAATGAGCAGTTCTTC. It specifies CSAAGGYNEQFF.

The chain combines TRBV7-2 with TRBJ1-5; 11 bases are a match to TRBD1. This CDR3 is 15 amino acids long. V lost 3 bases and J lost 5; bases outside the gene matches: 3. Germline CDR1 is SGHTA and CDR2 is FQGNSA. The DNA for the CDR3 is TGTGCCAGCAGCTTTAGGACAGGGGGCGATCAGCCCCAGCATTTT. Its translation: CASSFRTGGDQPQHF.

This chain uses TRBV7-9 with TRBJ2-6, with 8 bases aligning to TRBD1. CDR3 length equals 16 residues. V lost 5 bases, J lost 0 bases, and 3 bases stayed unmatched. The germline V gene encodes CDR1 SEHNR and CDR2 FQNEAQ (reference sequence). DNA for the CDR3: TGTGCCAGCAGCACGGACAGGGACTCTGGGGCCAACGTCCTGACTTTC. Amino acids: CASSTDRDSGANVLTF.

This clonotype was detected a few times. The CDR3 protein is CSVRTGTGSHEQYF. The DNA for the CDR3 is TGCAGCGTCCGAACCGGGACAGGGTCCCACGAGCAGTACTTC. The V and J genes are TRBV29-1 and TRBJ2-7; 9 nucleotides match TRBD1. CDR1 is SQVTM and CDR2 is ANQGSEA in the germline V gene. This CDR3 contains 14 residues. V dropped 6 bases and J dropped 5; count of bases not matched to a gene: 11.

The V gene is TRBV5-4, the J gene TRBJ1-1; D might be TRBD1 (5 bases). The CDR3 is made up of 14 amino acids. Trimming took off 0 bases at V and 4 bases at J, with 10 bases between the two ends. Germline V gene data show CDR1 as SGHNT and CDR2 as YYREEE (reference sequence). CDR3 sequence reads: CASSLAGPLTEAFF. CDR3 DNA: TGTGCCAGCAGCTTGGCGGGGCCCCTCACTGAAGCTTTCTTT.

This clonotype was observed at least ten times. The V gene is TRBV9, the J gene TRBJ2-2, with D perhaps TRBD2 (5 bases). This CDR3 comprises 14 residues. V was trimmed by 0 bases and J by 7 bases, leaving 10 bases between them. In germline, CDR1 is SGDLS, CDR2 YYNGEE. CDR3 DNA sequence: TGTGCCAGCAGCGTAGCTTACCGGGGCGGGGAGCTGTTTTTT. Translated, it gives CASSVAYRGGELFF.

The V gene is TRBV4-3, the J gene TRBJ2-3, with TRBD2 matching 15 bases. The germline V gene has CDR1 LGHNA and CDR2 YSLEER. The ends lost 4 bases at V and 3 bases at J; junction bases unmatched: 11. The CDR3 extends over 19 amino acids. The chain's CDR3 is CASSRGTSGGTSSTDTQYF. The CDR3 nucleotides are TGCGCCAGCAGCCGAGGGACTAGCGGGGGGACTTCCTCGACAGATACGCAGTATTTT.

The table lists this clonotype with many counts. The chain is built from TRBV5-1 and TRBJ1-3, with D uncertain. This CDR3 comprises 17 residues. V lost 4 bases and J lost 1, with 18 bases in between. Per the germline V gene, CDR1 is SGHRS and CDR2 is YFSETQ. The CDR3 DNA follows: TGCGCCAGCAGCCCGGTTGGTGGGGTACCTTCTGGAAACACCATATATTTT. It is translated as CASSPVGGVPSGNTIYF. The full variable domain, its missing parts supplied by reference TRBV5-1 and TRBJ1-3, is KAGVTQTPRYLIKTRGQQVTLSCSPISGHRSVSWYQQTPGQGLQFLFEYFSETQRNKGNFPGRFSGRQFSNSRSEMNVSTLELGDSALYLCASSPVGGVPSGNTIYFGEGSWLTVV.

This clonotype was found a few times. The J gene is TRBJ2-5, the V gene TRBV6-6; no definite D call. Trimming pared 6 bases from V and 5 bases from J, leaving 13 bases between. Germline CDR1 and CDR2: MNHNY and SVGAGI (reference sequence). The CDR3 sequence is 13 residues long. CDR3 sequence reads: CASRWTLWETQYF. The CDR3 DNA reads TGTGCCAGCAGATGGACCCTGTGGGAGACCCAGTACTTC.

The CDR3 nucleotides read TGTGCTAGTGGTTTGGGAACAGGGTCGGGAGAGACCCAGTACTTC. This translates into CASGLGTGSGETQYF. This chain uses TRBV12-5 with TRBJ2-5, with D possibly matching TRBD1 (6 bases). Looked up from germline, CDR1 is LGHNT and CDR2 is FRNRAP. V lost 1 base and J 4 bases, leaving 13 bases between the germline ends. CDR3 length equals 15 residues.

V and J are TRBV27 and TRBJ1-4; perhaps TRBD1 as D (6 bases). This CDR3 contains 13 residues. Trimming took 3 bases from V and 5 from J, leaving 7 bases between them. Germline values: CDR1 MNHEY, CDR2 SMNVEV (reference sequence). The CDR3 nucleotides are TGTGCCAGCAGTTTTGGGGGCAATGAAAAACTGTTTTTT. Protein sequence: CASSFGGNEKLFF.

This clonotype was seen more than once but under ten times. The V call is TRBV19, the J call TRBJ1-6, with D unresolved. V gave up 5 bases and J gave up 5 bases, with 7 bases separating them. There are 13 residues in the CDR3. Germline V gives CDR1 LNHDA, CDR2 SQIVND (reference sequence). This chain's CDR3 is CASSFGNNSPLHF. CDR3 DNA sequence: TGTGCCAGTAGTTTCGGGAATAATTCACCCCTCCACTTT.

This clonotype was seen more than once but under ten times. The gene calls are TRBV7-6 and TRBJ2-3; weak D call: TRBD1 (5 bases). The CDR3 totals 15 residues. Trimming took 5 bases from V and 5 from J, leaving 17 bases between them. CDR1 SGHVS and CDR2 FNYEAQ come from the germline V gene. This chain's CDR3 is CASSPLPREEDTQYF. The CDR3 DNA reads TGTGCCAGCAGCCCCCTCCCCAGGGAAGAAGATACGCAGTATTTT. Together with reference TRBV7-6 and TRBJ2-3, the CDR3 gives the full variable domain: GAGVSQSPRYKVTKRGQDVALRCDPISGHVSLYWYRQALGQGPEFLTYFNYEAQQDKSGLPNDRFSAERPEGSISTLTIQRTEQRDSAMYRCASSPLPREEDTQYFGPGTRLTVL.

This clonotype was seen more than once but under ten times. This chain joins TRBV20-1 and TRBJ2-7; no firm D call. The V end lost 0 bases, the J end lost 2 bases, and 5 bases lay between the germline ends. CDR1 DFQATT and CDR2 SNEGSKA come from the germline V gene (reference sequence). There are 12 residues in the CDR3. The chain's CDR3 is CSARDYTYEQYV. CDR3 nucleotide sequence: TGCAGTGCTAGAGACTACACCTACGAGCAGTACGTC.

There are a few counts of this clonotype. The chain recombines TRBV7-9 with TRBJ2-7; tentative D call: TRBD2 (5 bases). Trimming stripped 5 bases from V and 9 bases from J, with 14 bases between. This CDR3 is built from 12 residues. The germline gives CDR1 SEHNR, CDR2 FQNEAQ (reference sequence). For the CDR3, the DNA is TGTGCCAGCAGCCCCGGGATGGACGGGCAGTACTTC. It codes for CASSPGMDGQYF.

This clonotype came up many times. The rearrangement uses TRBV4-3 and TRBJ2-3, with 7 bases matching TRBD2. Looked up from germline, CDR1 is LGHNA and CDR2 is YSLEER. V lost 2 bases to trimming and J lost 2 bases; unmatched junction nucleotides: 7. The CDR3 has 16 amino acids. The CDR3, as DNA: TGCGCCAGCAGCCAAATCGTAGCGGGCTTCACAGATACGCAGTATTTT. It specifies CASSQIVAGFTDTQYF.

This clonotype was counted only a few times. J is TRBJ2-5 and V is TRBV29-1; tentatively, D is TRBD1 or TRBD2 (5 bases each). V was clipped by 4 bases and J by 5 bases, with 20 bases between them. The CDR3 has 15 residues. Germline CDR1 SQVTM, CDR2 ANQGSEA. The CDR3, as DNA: TGCAGCGTTGGCGGAGGAATGGGGCAATTGGAGACCCAGTACTTC. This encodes CSVGGGMGQLETQYF.

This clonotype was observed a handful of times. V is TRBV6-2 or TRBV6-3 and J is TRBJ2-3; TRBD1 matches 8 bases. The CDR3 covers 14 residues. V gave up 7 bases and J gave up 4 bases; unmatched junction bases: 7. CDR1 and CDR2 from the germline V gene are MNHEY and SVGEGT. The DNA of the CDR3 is TGTGCCAGCACACAGGGGGTTTTCGCAGATACGCAGTATTTT. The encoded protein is CASTQGVFADTQYF.

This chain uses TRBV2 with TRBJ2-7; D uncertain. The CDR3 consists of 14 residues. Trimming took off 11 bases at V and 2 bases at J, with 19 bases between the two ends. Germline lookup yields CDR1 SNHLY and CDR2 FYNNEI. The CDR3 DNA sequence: TGTGCCGTATTTGAATCTGGCAAACCCTACGAGCAGTACTTC. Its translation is CAVFESGKPYEQYF.

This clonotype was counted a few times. The CDR3 protein is CATSAGTREYNVYEQYF. In nucleotides, the CDR3 is TGTGCCACCAGTGCCGGGACTAGGGAGTATAATGTCTACGAGCAGTACTTC. This sequence joins TRBV15 and TRBJ2-7; 8 bases map to TRBD2. J lost 3 bases, V lost 6 bases, and 16 bases had no gene match. This CDR3 contains 17 residues. Germline loops: CDR1 LNHNV, CDR2 YYDKDF (reference sequence).

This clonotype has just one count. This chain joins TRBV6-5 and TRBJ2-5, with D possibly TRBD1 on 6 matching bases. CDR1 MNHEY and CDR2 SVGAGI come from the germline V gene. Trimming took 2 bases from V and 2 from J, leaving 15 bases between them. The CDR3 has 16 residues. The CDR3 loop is CASSYLPGQIQETQYF. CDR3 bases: TGTGCCAGCAGTTACCTGCCCGGACAGATTCAAGAGACCCAGTACTTC.